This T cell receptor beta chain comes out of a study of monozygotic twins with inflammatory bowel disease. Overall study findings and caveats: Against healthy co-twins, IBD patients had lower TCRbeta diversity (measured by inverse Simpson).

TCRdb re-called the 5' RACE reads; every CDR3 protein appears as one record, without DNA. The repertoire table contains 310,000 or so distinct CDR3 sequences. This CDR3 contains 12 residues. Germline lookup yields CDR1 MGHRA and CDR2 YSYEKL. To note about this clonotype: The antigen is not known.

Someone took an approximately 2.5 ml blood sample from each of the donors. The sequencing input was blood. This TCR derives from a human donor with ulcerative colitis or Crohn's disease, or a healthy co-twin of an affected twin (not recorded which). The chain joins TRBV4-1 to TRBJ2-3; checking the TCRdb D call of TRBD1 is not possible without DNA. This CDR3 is CASSQVGGTQYF.